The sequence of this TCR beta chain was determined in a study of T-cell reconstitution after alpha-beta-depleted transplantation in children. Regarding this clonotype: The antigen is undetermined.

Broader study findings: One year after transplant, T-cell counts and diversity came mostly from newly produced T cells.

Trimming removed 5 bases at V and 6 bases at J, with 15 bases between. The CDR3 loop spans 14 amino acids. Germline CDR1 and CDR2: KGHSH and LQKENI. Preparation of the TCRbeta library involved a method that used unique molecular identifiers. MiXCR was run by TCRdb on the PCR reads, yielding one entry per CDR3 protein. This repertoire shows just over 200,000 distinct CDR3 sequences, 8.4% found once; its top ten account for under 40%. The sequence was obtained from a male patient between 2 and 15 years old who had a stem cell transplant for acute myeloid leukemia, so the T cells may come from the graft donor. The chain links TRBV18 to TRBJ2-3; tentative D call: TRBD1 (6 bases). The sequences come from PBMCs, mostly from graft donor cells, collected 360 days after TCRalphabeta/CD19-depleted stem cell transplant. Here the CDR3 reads CASSVPGHFDTQYF. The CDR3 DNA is TGTGCCAGCTCAGTCCCGGGACACTTCGATACGCAGTATTTT.